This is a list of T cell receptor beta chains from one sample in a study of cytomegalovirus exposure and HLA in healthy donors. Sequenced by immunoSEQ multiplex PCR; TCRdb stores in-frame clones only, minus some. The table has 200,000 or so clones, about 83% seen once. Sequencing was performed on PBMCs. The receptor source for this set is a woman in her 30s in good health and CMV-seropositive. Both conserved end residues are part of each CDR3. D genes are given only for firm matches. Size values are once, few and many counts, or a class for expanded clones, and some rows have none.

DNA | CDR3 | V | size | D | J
TGTGCCAGCAGCCGTACGACAGAAAACTATGGCTACACCTTC | CASSRTTENYGYTF | TRBV7-8 | . | . | TRBJ1-2
TGTGCCAGCAGCTTAGCGCCTAGCGGGGTCACAGATACGCAGTATTTT | CASSLAPSGVTDTQYF | TRBV11-3 | . | TRBD2 | TRBJ2-3
TGTGCCAGCAGCCTCCCCAGCGGGAGGGCCGCCGGGGAGCTGTTTTTT | CASSLPSGRAAGELFF | TRBV6-6 | few | TRBD2 | TRBJ2-2
TGTGCCAGCAGCTTGCGAGCCTCCACCTACGAGCAGTACTTC | CASSLRASTYEQYF | TRBV7-9 | . | . | TRBJ2-7
TGTGCCAGCAGCCCGGGGACTCCTCAAGAGACCCAGTACTTC | CASSPGTPQETQYF | TRBV9 | . | . | TRBJ2-5
TGCGCCAGCAGCTTGGGTGGGACAGTGAGGACTGAAGCTTTCTTT | CASSLGGTVRTEAFF | TRBV5-1 | . | TRBD1 | TRBJ1-1
TGTGCCAGCAGCTTTGCAGAGAACACTGAAGCTTTCTTT | CASSFAENTEAFF | TRBV7-3 | . | . | TRBJ1-1
TGTGCCAGTCACAGCGGGAGGGCCATCAATGAGCAGTTCTTC | CASHSGRAINEQFF | TRBV19 | . | TRBD2 | TRBJ2-1
TGTGCCAGTAGTATACGGGGGTCTGGCTACACCTTC | CASSIRGSGYTF | TRBV19 | . | . | TRBJ1-2
TGTGCCAGCAGCTCGAGGGACAGGGGCAGGTACAATGAGCAGTTCTTC | CASSSRDRGRYNEQFF | TRBV11-3 | . | TRBD1 | TRBJ2-1
TGTGCCAGCAGGTCCGGGACAGGAAACTACGAGCAGTACTTC | CASRSGTGNYEQYF | TRBV7-8 | . | TRBD1 | TRBJ2-7
TGCGCCAGCAGCCAAGCCAGGGCTCTCGACACCATATATTTT | CASSQARALDTIYF | TRBV4-1 | . | . | TRBJ1-3
TGTGCCAGCAGTTCCCAGGGGGCGGCCTCCACAGATACGCAGTATTTT | CASSSQGAASTDTQYF | TRBV27 | . | TRBD1 | TRBJ2-3
TGTGCCAGCAGCCGTCAGGGGGCCAAATTCAATGAGCAGTTCTTC | CASSRQGAKFNEQFF | TRBV7-2 | . | TRBD1 | TRBJ2-1
TGTGCCAGTACTCCCCCCGCAGGGAGGGGTTATGGCTACACCTTC | CASTPPAGRGYGYTF | TRBV19 | . | . | TRBJ1-2
TGTGCCAGCAGTCTCCCCCTGTGGAGCGAGCAGTACTTC | CASSLPLWSEQYF | TRBV6-6 | . | . | TRBJ2-7
TGCGCCAGCCGGGAAGGCACGGTATACGAGCAGTACTTC | CASREGTVYEQYF | TRBV5-1 | . | . | TRBJ2-7
TGTGCCAGCAGTTTAGACGGGAGTAGGGGCAATGAGCAGTTCTTC | CASSLDGSRGNEQFF | TRBV27 | . | . | TRBJ2-1
TGTGCCAGCAGAGGGGGCTCGGCCCCTGGAAACACCATATATTTT | CASRGGSAPGNTIYF | TRBV28 | . | TRBD1 | TRBJ1-3
TGTGCCAGCAGAGGCGAGCCTGGAGGGCATGAGCAGTACTTC | CASRGEPGGHEQYF | TRBV6-1 | . | . | TRBJ2-7
TGTGCCAGTAGTATAGCGGGCAGGGATGACTATGGCTACACCTTC | CASSIAGRDDYGYTF | TRBV19 | . | . | TRBJ1-2
TGCGCCAGCAGCTTGAACGCCCGAGGTACCGGTGGCTACACCTTC | CASSLNARGTGGYTF | TRBV5-1 | . | . | TRBJ1-2
TGTGCCAGCAGCTTAGCTGCGGGGGGGGGTCGTCAGCCCCAGCATTTT | CASSLAAGGGRQPQHF | TRBV7-9 | once | . | TRBJ1-5
TGTGCCAGCAGTGGTCGACCGGAGAGGACAGGGGATCAGCCCCAGCATTTT | CASSGRPERTGDQPQHF | TRBV6-1 | . | TRBD1 | TRBJ1-5
TGTGCCAGCATCAGGACAGGGGCGAACACTGAAGCTTTCTTT | CASIRTGANTEAFF | TRBV6-5 | few | TRBD1 | TRBJ1-1
TGCGCCAGCAGCCAAGGGTCGGGGGGAAACAATGAGCAGTTCTTC | CASSQGSGGNNEQFF | TRBV4-3 | . | TRBD2 | TRBJ2-1
TGTGCCAGCAGCCGGGACAGGAACTATGGCTACACCTTC | CASSRDRNYGYTF | TRBV6-4 | . | TRBD1 | TRBJ1-2
TGTGCCAGCAGTGATTCAAGCCTCTCTGGGGCCAACGTCCTGACTTTC | CASSDSSLSGANVLTF | TRBV25-1 | . | . | TRBJ2-6
TGCGCCAGCGACCCCGACGGGAGTACGAACACTGAAGCTTTCTTT | CASDPDGSTNTEAFF | TRBV5-1 | . | . | TRBJ1-1
TGTGCCAGCAGCTTAGAGGCAGGGATGAACACTGAAGCTTTCTTT | CASSLEAGMNTEAFF | TRBV7-6 | . | . | TRBJ1-1
TGTGCCAGCAGCTTAGACAGTTTGTATGGCTACACCTTC | CASSLDSLYGYTF | TRBV7-2 | . | . | TRBJ1-2
TGTGCCAGCAGTTTAGCGGGACAGCAGAATTCACCCCTCCACTTT | CASSLAGQQNSPLHF | TRBV6-6 | . | TRBD1 | TRBJ1-6
TGTGCCAGCAGCCCAAGCACAGATACGCAGTATTTT | CASSPSTDTQYF | TRBV27 | . | . | TRBJ2-3
TGTGCCAGCAGCTTTGGGACAGCTAGCACAGATACGCAGTATTTT | CASSFGTASTDTQYF | TRBV7-9 | . | TRBD1 | TRBJ2-3
TGTGCCAGCAGCTCCTACTATTCGGATGAGCAGTTCTTC | CASSSYYSDEQFF | TRBV11-2 | . | . | TRBJ2-1
TGTGCCAGCAGCCCAGATTCAGAACGGGGTGATAATGAAAAACTGTTTTTT | CASSPDSERGDNEKLFF | TRBV4-2 | few | . | TRBJ1-4
TGTGCCAGCAGTTTGGAGGGCGAAGCTAACTATGGCTACACCTTC | CASSLEGEANYGYTF | TRBV6-4 | . | . | TRBJ1-2
TGTGCCAGCAGCCGCCTACAGGGCATCTCCTCCTCTGGAAACACCATATATTTT | CASSRLQGISSSGNTIYF | TRBV7-9 | . | . | TRBJ1-3
TGTGCCAGCAGTATGGAGCGGGACACAGATACGCAGTATTTT | CASSMERDTDTQYF | TRBV6-1 | . | TRBD2 | TRBJ2-3
TGCGCCAGCAGCCGGGGACTAGGAACAGATACGCAGTATTTT | CASSRGLGTDTQYF | TRBV5-1 | few | TRBD2 | TRBJ2-3
TGTGCCAGCAGGAGAGAAGATACGCAGTATTTT | CASRREDTQYF | TRBV5-4 | . | . | TRBJ2-3
TGTGCCAGCAGTGACGGGGAGGTCACTGAAGCTTTCTTT | CASSDGEVTEAFF | TRBV2 | few | . | TRBJ1-1
TGTGCCAGCAGACAGGACAGAACAGATACGCAGTATTTT | CASRQDRTDTQYF | TRBV7-8 | . | . | TRBJ2-3
TGTGCCAGTAGTATTACACCGGGACAGGGGTTGTCTTTCTTT | CASSITPGQGLSFF | TRBV19 | . | TRBD1 | TRBJ1-1
TGTGCCAGCAGTTACGAGGGCACAATGAACACTGAAGCTTTCTTT | CASSYEGTMNTEAFF | TRBV6-5 | . | . | TRBJ1-1
TGTGCCAGTAGCCTCCCCCGGGAGAGCTCCTACAATGAGCAGTTCTTC | CASSLPRESSYNEQFF | TRBV19 | . | . | TRBJ2-1
TGTGCCAGCAGCCAAGGGGCAGCCAACACCTACGAGCAGTACTTC | CASSQGAANTYEQYF | TRBV14 | few | . | TRBJ2-7
TGTGCCAGCAGTTACCGGGCGCGCGGGGGGAAAGAGACCCAGTACTTC | CASSYRARGGKETQYF | TRBV28 | few | TRBD2 | TRBJ2-5
TGCGCCAGCAGCATCCAGGTTGGCAATGAGCAGTTCTTC | CASSIQVGNEQFF | TRBV5-1 | once | . | TRBJ2-1
TGTGCCAGCAGCGTAGGAGACAGGGGTCCCAGGGAGACCCAGTACTTC | CASSVGDRGPRETQYF | TRBV9 | . | TRBD1 | TRBJ2-5
TGTGCCAGTAACACCCCGGGACTAGCGGCTCATGAGCAGTTCTTC | CASNTPGLAAHEQFF | TRBV19 | . | TRBD2 | TRBJ2-1
TGTGCCATCAGTGAGACAAGGTTGCGGGACAGGCGTGGCTACACCTTC | CAISETRLRDRRGYTF | TRBV10-3 | . | TRBD1 | TRBJ1-2